These 26 T cell receptor beta chains were all obtained from the same sample, sequenced in a study of CD8 T cells in ankylosing spondylitis. TCRdb re-called the 5' RACE reads with MiXCR, one entry per CDR3 protein. This table holds around 130,000 distinct CDR3 sequences, over 6% found once. Sequencing used blood, either unsorted or a sorted T cell fraction (not recorded which). The receptors originated from a male donor with ankylosing spondylitis or in good health (not recorded which).

This clonotype was seen once. One base away lies a much larger clone, so this may be a sequencing read error. This rearrangement joins TRBV7-9 to TRBJ1-3, with D unresolved. Looked up from germline, CDR1 is SEHNR and CDR2 is FQNEAQ (reference sequence). This CDR3 has 11 residues. Trimming left V 2 bases short and J 11 bases short, with 7 bases between. In DNA form, the CDR3 reads TGTGCCAGCAGCTTAAGAGACGCCATATATTTT. It translates to CASSLRDAIYF. Full variable domain (remainder filled in from reference TRBV7-9 and TRBJ1-3): DTGVSQNPRHKITKRGQNVTFRCDPISEHNRLYWYRQTLGQGPEFLTYFQNEAQLEKSRLLSDRFSAERPKGSFSTLEIQRTEQGDSAMYLCASSLRDAIYFGEGSWLTVV.

The V and J genes are TRBV20-1 and TRBJ1-3; D may be TRBD1 (6 bases). Germline V CDR1 and CDR2: DFQATT, SNEGSKA (reference sequence). There are 15 residues in the CDR3. Between the trimmed V and J ends, which lost 1 base and 0 bases, there was a span of 10 bases. CDR3 region: CSARVGTNSGNTIYF. The CDR3 bases are TGCAGTGCTAGAGTGGGGACAAACTCTGGAAACACCATATATTTT.

The sample holds many counts of this clonotype. The chain is built from TRBV5-1 and TRBJ2-7; 9 nucleotides agree with TRBD2. Unmatched junction bases numbered 6, after V lost 0 bases and J lost 2 bases. The CDR3 loop spans 16 amino acids. CDR1 and CDR2 from the germline V gene are SGHRS and YFSETQ. The CDR3 DNA is TGCGCCAGCAGCTTGGGGCTAGCGGGGCCTACCTACGAGCAGTACTTC. This codes for CASSLGLAGPTYEQYF.

This clonotype was counted at least ten times. CDR3 nucleotides: TGCAGCGCCCCCCCTAGCGGGAGTCCGACAGATACGCAGTATTTT. This translates into CSAPPSGSPTDTQYF. The chain couples TRBV29-1 to TRBJ2-3, with 10 bases that match TRBD2. This CDR3 spans 15 amino acids. Trimming took 7 bases from V and 3 from J; bases not matched to a gene: 10. Germline-derived CDR1 and CDR2 are SQVTM and ANQGSEA.

In this sample, this clonotype turned up many times. This chain connects TRBV11-1 to TRBJ2-2, with D perhaps given as TRBD1 or TRBD2 (5 bases each). The CDR3 is made up of 19 amino acids. Germline values: CDR1 SGHAT, CDR2 FQDESV (reference sequence). The V end was cut by 5 bases, the J end by 5 bases, with 27 bases between. In DNA, the CDR3 is TGTGCCAGCAGCGCCCGAGCAGGCGAGGGACCGGTCTTTACCGGGGAGCTGTTTTTT. Its protein is CASSARAGEGPVFTGELFF.

This clonotype was seen at least ten times. The chain has TRBV4-3 and TRBJ1-6, with D unclear. The CDR3 spans 15 residues. Germline V gene lookup returns CDR1 LGHNA and CDR2 YSLEER. V lost 0 bases to trimming and J lost 4 bases, with 7 bases between them. CDR3 sequence (DNA): TGCGCCAGCAGCCAAGAAGCAAAGTATAATTCACCCCTCCACTTT. Translated: CASSQEAKYNSPLHF.

This clonotype was counted at least ten times. V is TRBV6-1 and J is TRBJ2-3; 12 bases map to TRBD2. This CDR3 has 14 residues. The germline CDR1 and CDR2 sequences are MNHNS and SASEGT. With 6 bases clipped from V and 4 bases from J, the junction kept 2 bases outside the gene matches. In DNA form, the CDR3 reads TGTGCCAGCAGGACTAGCGGGAGTGCAGATACGCAGTATTTT. Protein: CASRTSGSADTQYF.

In its sample, this clonotype was seen many times. This sequence joins TRBV10-3 and TRBJ2-2; D might be TRBD2 (6 bases). This CDR3 comprises 15 residues. With 4 bases removed from V and 4 bases from J, the gap between germline ends came to 13 bases. The V gene's germline CDR1 is ENHRY and CDR2 SYGVKD. The CDR3 DNA reads as TGTGCCATCAGTGTTAGCGGCCCGGGCACCGGGGAGCTGTTTTTT. Encoded protein: CAISVSGPGTGELFF.

In its sample, this clonotype was seen many times. V is TRBV7-9 and J is TRBJ2-7; 8 nucleotides match TRBD2. CDR1 and CDR2 from the germline V gene are SEHNR and FQNEAQ (reference sequence). The CDR3 has 13 residues. J lost 2 bases, V lost 3 bases, and 0 bases had no gene match. CDR3 in DNA: TGTGCCAGCAGCTTGGGACTAGCCTACGAGCAGTACTTC. Amino acids: CASSLGLAYEQYF.

This clonotype appeared a few times. The V and J genes are TRBV24-1 and TRBJ1-4, with D possibly TRBD1 on 5 matching bases. The germline V and J ends were trimmed by 4 bases and 5 bases, with 10 bases remaining between them. The germline V gene has CDR1 KGHDR and CDR2 SFDVKD. The CDR3 runs 14 residues. CDR3 sequence reads: CATSEAGDNEKLFF. CDR3 coding DNA: TGTGCCACCAGTGAGGCCGGGGACAATGAAAAACTGTTTTTT.

This clonotype was found many times. This sequence joins TRBV15 and TRBJ2-1, with 9 positions matching TRBD2. The germline V gene encodes CDR1 LNHNV and CDR2 YYDKDF (reference sequence). The CDR3 has 15 amino acids. The V and J ends lost 5 bases and 7 bases, in that order; junction bases with no gene match: 9. CDR3 amino acids: CATSPWREGLNEQFF. The DNA of the CDR3 is TGTGCCACCAGCCCGTGGCGGGAGGGCCTGAATGAGCAGTTCTTC.

This clonotype has a count of ten or more. The rearrangement uses TRBV5-1 and TRBJ2-5, with D uncertain. Germline CDR1 and CDR2: SGHRS and YFSETQ. The CDR3 spans 13 residues. V lost 8 bases and J lost 5, with 16 bases in between. The CDR3 region has the DNA TGCGCCAGTAGCCTCAGGAATGGGGAGACCCAGTACTTC. Protein: CASSLRNGETQYF.

This clonotype was detected ten times or more. A read error is likely, as this CDR3 ends without the conserved phenylalanine or tryptophan. No DNA is shown, since the ends of the CDR3 on it are uncertain; the CDR3 is the one TCRdb lists. CDR3 sequence reads: CASSKAPASGGE. J is TRBJ2-3 and V is TRBV21-1; the table's D gene call, TRBD2, was not cross checked with the DNA. TRBV21-1 is described as a pseudogene. The CDR3 length equals 12 residues, ends included.

This clonotype was recorded at least ten times. The rearrangement links TRBV30 to TRBJ2-2; D perhaps matches TRBD2 (6 bases). The V gene's germline CDR1 is GTSNPN and CDR2 SVGIG (reference sequence). CDR3 length: 15 amino acids. The V end was cut by 4 bases, the J end by 3 bases, with 15 bases between. Here the CDR3 reads CAWKPGSWDTGELFF. The CDR3 coding sequence is TGTGCCTGGAAACCCGGGAGCTGGGACACCGGGGAGCTGTTTTTT.

Ten or more counts support this clonotype. The chain recombines TRBV6-1 with TRBJ2-3; weak D call: TRBD2 (5 bases). The length of the CDR3 is 14 residues. The germline V and J ends were trimmed by 5 bases and 8 bases, with 17 bases remaining between them. The V gene's germline CDR1 is MNHNS and CDR2 SASEGT. CDR3: CASSPPGLGSTQYF. The DNA of the CDR3 is TGTGCCAGCAGTCCCCCCGGGCTTGGGAGTACGCAGTATTTT.

This clonotype was seen repeatedly, ten times or more. The chain couples TRBV3-1 to TRBJ2-3, with 15 bases that match TRBD2. The germline CDR1 and CDR2 sequences are LGHDT and YNNKEL (reference sequence). CDR3 length: 17 residues. With V trimmed by 3 bases and J by 2 bases, 3 bases remained unmatched. The DNA of the CDR3 is TGTGCCAGCAGCCAGAGGACTAGCGGGAGGGACACAGATACGCAGTATTTT. This codes for CASSQRTSGRDTDTQYF.

The chain uses TRBV20-1 and TRBJ1-1, with 8 bases matching TRBD1. Germline V gene data show CDR1 as DFQATT and CDR2 as SNEGSKA (reference sequence). The V segment lost 3 bases and the J segment 7 bases; nucleotides outside the gene matches: 7. This CDR3 region has 13 residues. The DNA for the CDR3 is TGCAGTGCTAGGGACAGGGCTGGACGTGAAGCTTTCTTT. Translation gives CSARDRAGREAFF.

This clonotype appeared many times. The rearrangement uses TRBV12-3 or TRBV12-4 and TRBJ1-5; D ambiguous. The V end lost 4 bases, the J end lost 4 bases, and 5 bases lay between the germline ends. The CDR3 length is 12 residues. The DNA for the CDR3 is TGTGCCAGCAGTTCCACGAATCAGCCCCAGCATTTT. Translating it yields CASSSTNQPQHF.

Many counts were recorded for this clonotype. The rearrangement links TRBV9 to TRBJ1-2, with TRBD1 identical over 11 bases. J lost 4 bases, V lost 3 bases, and 5 bases had no gene match. The germline gives CDR1 SGDLS, CDR2 YYNGEE. The CDR3 loop spans 15 amino acids. The CDR3 DNA follows: TGTGCCAGCAGCGCGAGGGACAGGGGGGCCTATGGCTACACCTTC. Its translation is CASSARDRGAYGYTF.

This clonotype was seen repeatedly, ten times or more. This chain links TRBV29-1 with TRBJ2-7; D assignment may be TRBD1 or TRBD2 (6 bases each). This CDR3 has 17 amino acids. The V and J ends lost 5 bases and 0 bases respectively, with 23 bases between them. CDR1 is SQVTM and CDR2 is ANQGSEA in the germline V gene. This CDR3 reads CSVKAHGGHSVSYEQYF. For the CDR3, the DNA is TGCAGCGTTAAGGCCCACGGGGGACACTCAGTCTCCTACGAGCAGTACTTC.

This clonotype came up many times. This rearrangement joins TRBV25-1 to TRBJ1-5, with a possible D match to TRBD1 (5 bases). Germline V gene data show CDR1 as MGHDK and CDR2 as SYGVNS. V was cut by 6 bases and J by 6 bases, with 27 bases left in between. CDR3 size: 18 residues. The CDR3: CASSAIAGRGEPGQPQHF. The DNA for the CDR3 is TGTGCCAGCAGCGCAATAGCGGGGAGGGGCGAGCCTGGTCAGCCCCAGCATTTT.

This clonotype was recorded at least ten times. This sequence joins TRBV5-1 and TRBJ2-4; either TRBD1 or TRBD2 may fit D (6 bases each). Trimming took 4 bases from V and 4 from J, leaving 15 bases between them. Germline V gene sequence: CDR1 SGHRS, CDR2 YFSETQ. CDR3 length equals 15 residues. The CDR3 is CASSSDPGAKNIQYF. CDR3 nucleotide sequence: TGCGCCAGCAGCAGTGACCCGGGGGCAAAAAACATTCAGTACTTC. Filled out from reference TRBV5-1 and TRBJ2-4, the complete variable domain reads KAGVTQTPRYLIKTRGQQVTLSCSPISGHRSVSWYQQTPGQGLQFLFEYFSETQRNKGNFPGRFSGRQFSNSRSEMNVSTLELGDSALYLCASSSDPGAKNIQYFGAGTRLSVL.

There are many counts of this clonotype. V usage is TRBV7-8 and J usage is TRBJ2-1; 9 nucleotides align to TRBD2. CDR3 length equals 17 residues. The V gene's germline CDR1 is SGHVS and CDR2 FQNEAQ. V shed 5 bases, J shed 0 bases, and the junction held 8 bases outside the gene matches. CDR3: CASSLLAGLSSYNEQFF. The CDR3 DNA is TGTGCCAGCAGCCTCCTAGCGGGGCTAAGCTCCTACAATGAGCAGTTCTTC.

This clonotype was recorded at least ten times. V gene TRBV6-1 combines with J gene TRBJ2-5; unclear D gene. Trimming left V 3 bases short and J 7 bases short, with 12 bases between. Germline V gives CDR1 MNHNS, CDR2 SASEGT. This CDR3 region has 13 residues. CDR3 DNA: TGTGCCAGCAGTGATGGGCAGGTTGGGACCCAGTACTTC. Its translation: CASSDGQVGTQYF.

This clonotype was counted many times. This chain joins TRBV5-1 and TRBJ2-6; tentatively, D is TRBD1 (6 bases). Trimming took off 4 bases at V and 0 bases at J, with 11 bases between the two ends. CDR1 and CDR2 from the germline V gene are SGHRS and YFSETQ. The CDR3 is 16 residues long. CDR3 sequence reads: CASSRTGSSGANVLTF. The CDR3 DNA is TGCGCCAGCAGCAGAACAGGGAGCTCTGGGGCCAACGTCCTGACTTTC.

This clonotype was seen at least ten times. This chain joins TRBV28 and TRBJ2-2, with 9 nucleotides matching TRBD2. Germline V gene data show CDR1 as MDHEN and CDR2 as SYDVKM. The CDR3 length is 17 residues. With V trimmed by 1 base and J by 1 base, 4 bases remained unmatched. The CDR3 region is CASSLSGLAKNTGELFF. The CDR3 DNA reads as TGTGCCAGCAGTTTATCAGGACTAGCGAAGAACACCGGGGAGCTGTTTTTT.